The rows below give T cell receptor beta chains drawn from one sample of a study of CD8 T cells in ankylosing spondylitis. TCRdb processed the 5' RACE reads anew with MiXCR; each CDR3 protein has one entry. The sample has about 800,000 distinct CDR3 sequences, 10% to 15% seen once. The specimen was blood, either unsorted or a sorted T cell fraction (not recorded which). The receptors here all came from a male donor with ankylosing spondylitis. The CDR3 runs from the conserved cysteine through the conserved F or W. Fields, in order: clone size, D gene, V gene, J gene, CDR3 protein, CDR3 DNA. A D gene is named only where the DNA matches it firmly. Size values are once, few and many counts, or a class for expanded clones, and some rows have none.

abundance: few; d_gene: TRBD1; v_gene: TRBV12-3/TRBV12-4; j_gene: TRBJ1-2; CDR3aa: CAGATGGYGYTF; CDR3nt: TGTGCCGGCGCCACAGGGGGCTATGGCTACACCTTC
abundance: NA; d_gene: TRBD1; v_gene: TRBV7-2; j_gene: TRBJ2-1; CDR3aa: CASTQWDSSYNEQFF; CDR3nt: TGTGCCAGCACCCAGTGGGACAGCTCCTACAATGAGCAGTTCTTC
abundance: NA; d_gene: TRBD2; v_gene: TRBV20-1; j_gene: TRBJ2-5; CDR3aa: CSASLAGASGYF; CDR3nt: TGCAGTGCTAGTCTAGCGGGAGCCAGCGGGTACTTC
abundance: NA; d_gene: NA; v_gene: TRBV4-3; j_gene: TRBJ1-4; CDR3aa: CASSRAMTEKLFF; CDR3nt: TGCGCCAGCAGCCGGGCCATGACTGAAAAACTGTTTTTT
abundance: few; d_gene: NA; v_gene: TRBV5-1; j_gene: TRBJ2-2; CDR3aa: CASSLEDSTGELFF; CDR3nt: TGCGCCAGCAGCTTGGAGGACAGCACCGGGGAGCTGTTTTTT
abundance: NA; d_gene: TRBD2; v_gene: TRBV7-2; j_gene: TRBJ2-7; CDR3aa: CASSLVKGLASFYEQYF; CDR3nt: TGTGCCAGCAGCTTAGTAAAAGGACTAGCGAGTTTCTACGAGCAGTACTTC
abundance: many; d_gene: NA; v_gene: TRBV5-1; j_gene: TRBJ2-5; CDR3aa: CASSSETGSTQYF; CDR3nt: TGCGCCAGCAGCTCGGAGACAGGAAGCACCCAGTACTTC
abundance: few; d_gene: NA; v_gene: TRBV5-1; j_gene: TRBJ2-1; CDR3aa: CASSFTPGEYNEQFF; CDR3nt: TGCGCCAGCAGCTTCACACCCGGAGAGTACAATGAGCAGTTCTTC
abundance: NA; d_gene: TRBD2; v_gene: TRBV20-1; j_gene: TRBJ2-3; CDR3aa: CSARRLARSTDTQYF; CDR3nt: TGCAGTGCTAGGCGACTAGCGCGTAGCACAGATACGCAGTATTTT
abundance: many; d_gene: TRBD2; v_gene: TRBV12-3/TRBV12-4; j_gene: TRBJ2-1; CDR3aa: CASSLGLAGVNNEQFF; CDR3nt: TGTGCCAGCAGTTTGGGACTAGCGGGAGTCAACAATGAGCAGTTCTTC
abundance: NA; d_gene: NA; v_gene: TRBV6-2/TRBV6-3; j_gene: TRBJ2-5; CDR3aa: CASSYLAAETQYF; CDR3nt: TGTGCCAGCAGTTACTTAGCGGCGGAGACCCAGTACTTC
abundance: NA; d_gene: TRBD1; v_gene: TRBV29-1; j_gene: TRBJ2-5; CDR3aa: CSVDDQGAGRETQYF; CDR3nt: TGCAGCGTTGATGACCAGGGGGCGGGTAGGGAGACCCAGTACTTC
abundance: NA; d_gene: NA; v_gene: TRBV29-1; j_gene: TRBJ1-1; CDR3aa: CSVEDPQLKAFF; CDR3nt: TGCAGCGTTGAAGACCCCCAACTGAAAGCTTTCTTT
abundance: few; d_gene: NA; v_gene: TRBV20-1; j_gene: TRBJ2-4; CDR3aa: CSSTIAKNIQYF; CDR3nt: TGCAGTTCGACGATAGCCAAAAACATTCAGTACTTC
abundance: NA; d_gene: NA; v_gene: TRBV2; j_gene: TRBJ2-5; CDR3aa: CASKYQETQYF; CDR3nt: TGTGCCAGCAAGTACCAAGAGACCCAGTACTTC
abundance: NA; d_gene: NA; v_gene: TRBV6-1; j_gene: TRBJ1-1; CDR3aa: CASSDRLTEAFF; CDR3nt: TGTGCCAGCAGTGATCGGCTCACTGAAGCTTTCTTT
abundance: few; d_gene: NA; v_gene: TRBV7-9; j_gene: TRBJ1-1; CDR3aa: CASIITEAFF; CDR3nt: TGTGCCAGCATTATAACTGAAGCTTTCTTT
abundance: NA; d_gene: TRBD2; v_gene: TRBV9; j_gene: TRBJ2-1; CDR3aa: CASSVVASGSFYEQFF; CDR3nt: TGTGCCAGCAGCGTAGTAGCTAGCGGGAGTTTTTATGAGCAGTTCTTC
abundance: NA; d_gene: TRBD1; v_gene: TRBV28; j_gene: TRBJ2-7; CDR3aa: CASSLGQGGGEYF; CDR3nt: TGTGCCAGCAGTTTAGGACAGGGGGGAGGAGAGTACTTC
abundance: few; d_gene: TRBD2; v_gene: TRBV10-2; j_gene: TRBJ2-1; CDR3aa: CASSEWLAGYNEQFF; CDR3nt: TGCGCCAGCAGTGAATGGCTAGCGGGCTACAATGAGCAGTTCTTC
abundance: few; d_gene: TRBD1; v_gene: TRBV20-1; j_gene: TRBJ1-1; CDR3aa: CSAYDAGTVNTEAFF; CDR3nt: TGCAGTGCTTACGACGCCGGGACAGTGAACACTGAAGCTTTCTTT
abundance: NA; d_gene: TRBD1; v_gene: TRBV5-1; j_gene: TRBJ1-1; CDR3aa: CASSYMTGTVNTEAFF; CDR3nt: TGCGCCAGCAGCTATATGACAGGGACGGTGAACACTGAAGCTTTCTTT
abundance: many; d_gene: NA; v_gene: TRBV20-1; j_gene: TRBJ2-1; CDR3aa: CSASGGGVYNEQFF; CDR3nt: TGCAGTGCTAGTGGCGGGGGCGTATACAATGAGCAGTTCTTC
abundance: many; d_gene: NA; v_gene: TRBV18; j_gene: TRBJ2-3; CDR3aa: CASSAGRTDTQYF; CDR3nt: TGTGCCAGCTCAGCGGGCCGCACAGATACGCAGTATTTT
abundance: few; d_gene: NA; v_gene: TRBV2; j_gene: TRBJ2-1; CDR3aa: CASMILSRNEQFF; CDR3nt: TGTGCCAGCATGATTCTCTCCCGGAATGAGCAGTTCTTC
abundance: few; d_gene: NA; v_gene: TRBV20-1; j_gene: TRBJ2-2; CDR3aa: CSASRSGNTGELFF; CDR3nt: TGCAGTGCTAGCAGGTCTGGGAACACCGGGGAGCTGTTTTTT
abundance: many; d_gene: NA; v_gene: TRBV29-1; j_gene: TRBJ1-1; CDR3aa: CSVGTSGESEAFF; CDR3nt: TGCAGCGTTGGGACCTCGGGGGAATCTGAAGCTTTCTTT
abundance: few; d_gene: NA; v_gene: TRBV12-3/TRBV12-4; j_gene: TRBJ2-4; CDR3aa: CASSFDSIQYF; CDR3nt: TGTGCCAGCAGTTTTGACTCCATTCAGTACTTC
abundance: NA; d_gene: NA; v_gene: TRBV5-1; j_gene: TRBJ1-1; CDR3aa: CASSREGRITTEAFF; CDR3nt: TGCGCCAGCAGCAGAGAAGGACGGATAACCACTGAAGCTTTCTTT
abundance: NA; d_gene: TRBD1; v_gene: TRBV20-1; j_gene: TRBJ2-5; CDR3aa: CSATRDRLETQYF; CDR3nt: TGCAGTGCAACCCGGGACAGGCTAGAGACCCAGTACTTC
abundance: NA; d_gene: TRBD2; v_gene: TRBV20-1; j_gene: TRBJ2-5; CDR3aa: CSARVAGGPGETQYF; CDR3nt: TGCAGTGCTAGAGTAGCGGGGGGGCCAGGTGAGACCCAGTACTTC
abundance: many; d_gene: NA; v_gene: TRBV18; j_gene: TRBJ2-1; CDR3aa: CASSPNGYYNEQFF; CDR3nt: TGTGCCAGCTCACCTAACGGGTACTACAATGAGCAGTTCTTC
abundance: NA; d_gene: NA; v_gene: TRBV10-2; j_gene: TRBJ1-2; CDR3aa: CASSGWENYGYTF; CDR3nt: TGCGCCAGCAGTGGTTGGGAAAACTATGGCTACACCTTC
abundance: NA; d_gene: TRBD1; v_gene: TRBV5-1; j_gene: TRBJ1-1; CDR3aa: CASSLTTGGNTEAFF; CDR3nt: TGCGCCAGCAGCTTGACTACAGGGGGCAACACTGAAGCTTTCTTT
abundance: many; d_gene: TRBD2; v_gene: TRBV6-1; j_gene: TRBJ2-3; CDR3aa: CASSIIAGISTDTQYF; CDR3nt: TGTGCCAGCAGTATTATAGCGGGGATTAGCACAGATACGCAGTATTTT
abundance: NA; d_gene: NA; v_gene: TRBV7-8; j_gene: TRBJ1-1; CDR3aa: CASSREVGRNTEAFF; CDR3nt: TGTGCCAGCAGCCGAGAAGTAGGGAGGAACACTGAAGCTTTCTTT
abundance: NA; d_gene: NA; v_gene: TRBV20-1; j_gene: TRBJ2-3; CDR3aa: CSARTFPPDTQYF; CDR3nt: TGCAGTGCTAGAACTTTCCCCCCAGATACGCAGTATTTT